The clone carrying this TCR beta chain occurred many times. The data derive from a study of T cells after yellow fever vaccination. Overall study: Researchers used CD3, CD45RA, CCR7 and CD95 to sort out EM, EMRA, CM and Tscm memory subsets. Broader study findings: Detected again after the booster were most primary-vaccination clones, at nearly 97% CD4 and more than 70% CD8.

The CDR3 extends over 11 amino acids. V lost 6 bases, J lost 5 bases, and 9 bases lay in between. CDR1 is DFQATT and CDR2 is SNEGSKA in the germline V gene (reference sequence). The TCR cDNA carried a universal primer site and UMIs from 5'RACE template switching. Using its own MiXCR run on the 5' RACE reads, TCRdb lists one record per CDR3 protein. The profile shows around 16,000 distinct CDR3 sequences, less than 5% of them singletons. The rearrangement links TRBV20-1 to TRBJ2-3; D is unclear. The source is a man aged 30 to 39 who received the YFV17D yellow fever vaccine. Material: PBMCs, either bulk or a sorted T-cell subset (CD4+, CD8+, memory, or dextramer-sorted; not recorded which), obtained 15 days after the yellow fever booster vaccination. Here the CDR3 reads CSAGPIDTQYF. DNA of the CDR3: TGCAGTGCAGGCCCCATAGATACGCAGTATTTT.